This T cell receptor beta chain stems from a study of blood T cell repertoires in COVID-19. Profiling relied on immunoSEQ multiplex PCR, and the TCRdb table lists in-frame clones only, not all of them. The data hold 99,000 or so clones, with over 80% observed a single time. Only one count was recorded for this clone. This CDR3 contains 13 residues. The germline CDR1 and CDR2 sequences are LNHDA and SQIVND (reference sequence). V lost 7 bases to trimming and J lost 8 bases; unmatched junction nucleotides: 10. Sequenced input: peripheral blood. The chain joins TRBV19 to TRBJ1-2; 7 bases line up with TRBD1. The source is a man in his 70s with active or convalescent COVID-19. As DNA, the CDR3 is TGTGCCAGTAATGGAGACAGGGAAGGGGGCTACACCTTC. Translation: CASNGDREGGYTF.